Described below is a single T cell receptor (beta chain) sequence and its context. The antigen remains unidentified. Germline V gene lookup returns CDR1 SGHDN and CDR2 FVKESK. Trimming at V came to 8 bases and at J to 1 base, leaving 6 bases not matched to a gene. The CDR3 has 16 residues. Assay used: immunoSEQ multiplex PCR; TCRdb lists only in-frame clones, some missing. The sample yields fewer than 15,000 clones, more than 65% seen once. Time point defined: 2015-2016 season, pre-vaccination. This sample is drawn from a study of follicular helper T cells after annual influenza vaccination. Whole-study results and caveats: Successive annual vaccinations recalled a recurrent oligoclonal ICOS+CD38+ cTfh response with influenza-specific clonotypes.

The TCR comes from an adult who received the influenza vaccine. Sequences were derived from CXCR5- memory CD4+ T cells sorted from blood, sampled on the day of influenza vaccination. The chain has TRBV14 and TRBJ2-1, with 12 nucleotides matching TRBD1. CDR3 sequence: CASAGTGGASYNEQFF. DNA of the CDR3: TGTGCCAGCGCCGGGACAGGGGGCGCGTCCTACAATGAGCAGTTCTTC.